This T cell receptor (beta chain) comes out of a study of T cells in localized non-small cell lung cancer (dated by TCRdb to about 2020). General notes on the study: T cell repertoires of more than 200 early-stage NSCLC patients were analyzed, with tumors being compared against uninvolved tumor-adjacent lungs. The cohort comprised some 220 treatment-naïve NSCLC patients with resected, localized lung tumors. The mean age of the NSCLC patients was 60 to 85 years, with fewer than 150 men and 95 to 110 women. Beyond this particular receptor, the publication reports: Since the design was exploratory, TCR variables were selected using unadjusted p-values with no false-discovery rate correction. Longer overall survival was associated with higher blood T cell density, whereas shorter survival was associated with higher adjacent-lung clonality. Multi-region tumor sequencing was not performed, so intratumor heterogeneity could not be excluded. The highest T cell clonality was observed in uninvolved tumor-adjacent lung, where clonality exceeded that of tumor, suggesting that antigenic responses were more focused in uninvolved tumor-adjacent lung. Of the top 100 tumor clones, a median of about 53 were detected in paired uninvolved adjacent lung; around 30 were also among that lung's top 100.

This clone was detected only once. What this receptor recognizes is not known. Base qualities were left out, and no much larger clone turns up one base away. At diagnosis, tumor, uninvolved tumor-adjacent lung and peripheral blood were collected and then preserved as a mix of FFPE and fresh-frozen material. For TCR repertoire profiling, blood samples were analyzed as peripheral blood mononuclear cells. The immunoSEQ Assay was used to sequence TCR beta CDR3 regions from DNA. Regarding the original processing steps: To compute T cell density, TCR beta template counts were normalized to usable DNA, which was estimated by amplifying housekeeping genes. Richness was estimated using the preseqR package, with extrapolation to 400,000 templates for PBMC samples and to 120,000 templates for tissue samples. Clonality was defined by subtracting Pielou's evenness from one. Tissue-enriched TCRs were identified by differential abundance testing using productive amino-acid clonotypes, minimum total count 5 and alpha 0.1. The Jaccard Index and the Morisita Overlap Index were used to measure how much the repertoires overlapped between compartments. GLIPH clustered TCR beta CDR3s with public tetramer-defined viral CDR3s; viral motifs required at least three viral sequences plus V-gene enrichment. TCRdb's version of the immuneACCESS table is confined to in-frame rearrangements and falls short of the full clone set. An unresolved V gene accounts for under half of the shortfall where checked; the remainder is of unknown origin. The DNA was the basis for D and trimming; V, J and clone size are from that table. The sample includes about 40,000 clones, with approximately 86% observed a single time. The top ten hold approximately 6.4% of the sample.

This receptor was obtained from a man aged 40 to 70 with stage I lung adenocarcinoma. This material consisted of peripheral blood, taken before any cancer treatment.

The CDR3 is CASSGVANYGYTF. The nucleotides read TGCGCCAGCAGCGGCGTAGCTAACTATGGCTACACCTTC. The rearrangement joined TRBV4-1 to TRBJ1-2, with the D gene uncertain. The CDR3, cysteine through phenylalanine, is 13 amino acids long. Only the CDR3 portion is preserved as DNA: 39 bases, with reading frame beginning at the first base. Reading the germline V gene gives CDR1 MGHRA and CDR2 YSYEKL. V gives up 5 bases and J gives up 0 bases, and the segment between their germline ends measures 7 bases.